This T cell receptor (beta chain) was identified during a study of technical replicates of blood from a few donors. Some clones are missing from TCRdb's copy, which holds only in-frame ones; the method was immunoSEQ multiplex PCR. The sample lists about 80,000 clones, 95% to 98% occurring once. This receptor was identified in a human donor in good health. The sample was T cells isolated from PBMCs.

Here the CDR3 reads CAWGRGSPLHF. CDR3 nucleotide sequence: TGTGCCTGGGGACGGGGGTCACCCCTCCACTTT. The rearrangement links TRBV30 to TRBJ1-6; weak D call: TRBD1 (5 bases). V shed 5 bases and J shed 10 bases, with 9 bases lying between them. Per germline, CDR1 GTSNPN and CDR2 SVGIG (reference sequence). This CDR3 has 11 amino acids.